This T cell receptor beta chain was found in a study of blood T cell repertoires in COVID-19. V was shortened by 6 bases and J by 3 bases, with 12 bases between the two germline ends. This CDR3 is 14 amino acids long. Germline CDR1 LGHDT, CDR2 YNNKEL (reference sequence). Original methodology: From reference gene primer amplification, estimates of nucleated cell counts were derived. Assay: immunoSEQ multiplex PCR; the TCRdb copy retains only in-frame clones and omits some. V and J calls and clone size come straight from that table; D and trimming were deduced from the DNA. The sample includes approximately 210,000 clones, just under 85% of them seen just once.

J is TRBJ2-4 and V is TRBV3-1 (or the pseudogene TRBV3-2); perhaps TRBD2 as D (6 bases). The specimen sequenced was peripheral blood. The TCR sequence derives from a woman between 50 and 59 years old with active or convalescent COVID-19. DNA of the CDR3: TGTGCCAGCAGGTTGGGGGGAGTCAAAAACATTCAGTACTTC. It yields the protein CASRLGGVKNIQYF.